These 32 T cell receptor beta chains were sequenced from one sample in a study of T cell repertoires in cytomegalovirus infection. What these receptors recognize is not known. TCRdb redid the calling of the reads with MiXCR, one entry per CDR3 protein. The table records around 570,000 distinct CDR3 sequences, over 35% of them present only once. Material: cultured PBMCs, obtained from culture after CMV antigen stimulation. These receptors came from a human donor in good health (CMV status not recorded). Some clones in this sample may be carry-over from other donors' samples.

The chain is built from TRBV7-8 and TRBJ2-2; tentatively, D is TRBD2 (5 bases). Germline V CDR1 and CDR2: SGHVS, FQNEAQ. V gave up 1 base and J gave up 1 base, with 10 bases separating them. The CDR3 is 16 amino acids. The CDR3 spells CASSLDVRENTGELFF. CDR3 nucleotide sequence: TGTGCCAGCAGCTTAGATGTTCGGGAGAACACCGGGGAGCTGTTTTTT.

This clonotype was detected many times. The chain uses TRBV7-2 and TRBJ1-2, with 8 nucleotides matching TRBD1. This CDR3 spans 15 amino acids. Germline V gene lookup returns CDR1 SGHTA and CDR2 FQGNSA. V shed 3 bases and J 4 bases; nucleotides not matched to a gene: 7. The CDR3 DNA sequence: TGTGCCAGCAGCTTCACCGGGACAGGAGGCTATGGCTACACCTTC. Protein: CASSFTGTGGYGYTF.

The chain carries TRBV6-5 and TRBJ1-1; D is uncertain. The V gene's germline CDR1 is MNHEY and CDR2 SVGAGI. This CDR3 spans 16 amino acids. V was shortened by 0 bases and J by 1 base, with 12 bases between the two germline ends. The CDR3 DNA reads TGTGCCAGCAGTTACTCGTTGTGGGCCCAGAACACTGAAGCTTTCTTT. The encoded protein is CASSYSLWAQNTEAFF.

This chain links TRBV20-1 with TRBJ1-5; D is possibly TRBD1 (5 bases). CDR3 length: 12 residues. The V gene lost 3 bases and the J gene lost 2 bases, with 5 bases spanning the gap. The germline V gene has CDR1 DFQATT and CDR2 SNEGSKA (reference sequence). Here the CDR3 DNA reads TGCAGTGCTAGCAGGGGCAATCAGCCCCAGCATTTT. This gives the protein CSASRGNQPQHF.

This clonotype has more than one count but fewer than ten. J is TRBJ2-2 and V is TRBV7-6; the match to TRBD2 covers 10 bases. The CDR3 is 16 amino acids. Losses at the gene ends were 3 bases for V and 4 bases for J; bases not matched to a gene: 5. CDR1 and CDR2 (germline): SGHVS, FNYEAQ. The CDR3 spells CASSLVAGGTTGELFF. CDR3 DNA sequence: TGTGCCAGCAGCTTGGTAGCGGGAGGTACCACCGGGGAGCTGTTTTTT.

This clonotype was recorded at least ten times. The chain joins TRBV7-2 to TRBJ1-1, with no clear D. V dropped 2 bases and J dropped 2 bases, with 9 bases sitting between them. Germline V CDR1 and CDR2: SGHTA, FQGNSA. This CDR3 comprises 14 residues. The CDR3 DNA reads as TGTGCCAGCAGCTTAAAGCTCGATAACACTGAAGCTTTCTTT. This codes for CASSLKLDNTEAFF.

This clonotype was counted only a few times. This sequence joins TRBV6-1 and TRBJ2-3; a possible D gene is TRBD1 (6 bases). CDR1 MNHNS and CDR2 SASEGT come from the germline V gene. There are 12 residues in the CDR3. V lost 6 bases to trimming and J lost 7 bases, with 11 bases between them. This chain's CDR3 is CASSLRGHTQYF. CDR3 coding DNA: TGTGCCAGCAGCCTCAGGGGCCATACGCAGTATTTT.

The chain employs TRBV7-2 and TRBJ2-5; D unclear. V lost 1 base and J 2 bases, leaving 11 bases between the germline ends. Germline CDR1 reads SGHTA; CDR2 reads FQGNSA. The CDR3 totals 15 residues. CDR3 coding DNA: TGTGCCAGCAGCTTAGGCGGAAGACTTCAAGAGACCCAGTACTTC. Its translation: CASSLGGRLQETQYF.

The chain is built from TRBV6-1 and TRBJ2-2, with 7 bases fitting TRBD2. The V segment lost 1 base and the J segment 4 bases; nucleotides outside the gene matches: 6. The CDR3 is 16 amino acids. Per germline, CDR1 MNHNS and CDR2 SASEGT. The CDR3 bases are TGTGCCAGCAGTGAAGGCGGCGGGGGAGGCACCGGGGAGCTGTTTTTT. Protein: CASSEGGGGGTGELFF.

Only one count was recorded for this clonotype. V and J are TRBV6-6 and TRBJ1-4, with unresolved D. Germline CDR1 and CDR2: MNHNY and SVGAGI (reference sequence). This CDR3 has 13 residues. V was trimmed by 2 bases and J by 5 bases, leaving 6 bases between them. The CDR3 coding sequence is TGTGCCAGCAGTTACCGACGGAATGAAAAACTGTTTTTT. It is translated as CASSYRRNEKLFF.

V gene TRBV27 combines with J gene TRBJ1-6; D gene uncertain. Germline V gene sequence: CDR1 MNHEY, CDR2 SMNVEV (reference sequence). The CDR3 contains 14 residues. Trimming took 3 bases from V and 9 from J, leaving 12 bases between them. The CDR3 spells CASSLEPLGSPLHF. The DNA of the CDR3 is TGTGCCAGCAGTTTGGAGCCACTGGGTTCACCCCTCCACTTT.

The V and J genes are TRBV19 and TRBJ2-5, with D tentatively TRBD2 (5 bases). The CDR3 sequence is 16 residues long. V was trimmed by 5 bases and J by 2 bases, leaving 18 bases between them. The germline CDR1 and CDR2 sequences are LNHDA and SQIVND (reference sequence). DNA for the CDR3: TGTGCCAGTAGTTCTTCCCTAGTAGAGGGACAAGAGACCCAGTACTTC. Its protein is CASSSSLVEGQETQYF.

The V gene is TRBV7-2, the J gene TRBJ1-6; unclear D gene. This CDR3 contains 15 residues. The germline V and J ends were trimmed by 2 bases and 7 bases, with 12 bases remaining between them. CDR1 is SGHTA and CDR2 is FQGNSA in the germline V gene. The CDR3 spells CASSLLGLWNSPLHF. The CDR3 DNA sequence: TGTGCCAGCAGCTTATTAGGGTTGTGGAATTCACCCCTCCACTTT.

The chain joins TRBV5-4 to TRBJ2-2; 7 bases are a match to TRBD2. V shed 8 bases, J shed 2 bases, and the junction held 9 bases outside the gene matches. CDR3 length: 15 residues. The V gene's germline CDR1 is SGHNT and CDR2 YYREEE (reference sequence). CDR3 DNA: TGTGCCAGTAGCCTACTAGCGCTCAACACCGGGGAGCTGTTTTTT. This sequence encodes CASSLLALNTGELFF. The full variable domain, in which reference TRBV5-4 and TRBJ2-2 provide the parts outside the CDR3, is ETGVTQSPTHLIKTRGQQVTLRCSSQSGHNTVSWYQQALGQGPQFIFQYYREEENGRGNFPPRFSGLQFPNYSSELNVNALELDDSALYLCASSLLALNTGELFFGEGSRLTVL.

The rearrangement links TRBV6-5 to TRBJ2-7; unclear D gene. In germline, CDR1 is MNHEY, CDR2 SVGAGI. This CDR3 is built from 13 residues. Trimming cost V 5 bases and J 6 bases, with 14 bases left between them. The CDR3 reads CASSLEFDGEQYF. The CDR3 region has the DNA TGTGCCAGCAGTCTTGAATTCGATGGCGAGCAGTACTTC.

This clonotype was detected only a few times. The genes are TRBV6-1 and TRBJ2-1, with TRBD1 as a possible D gene (6 bases). V was shortened by 8 bases and J by 7 bases, with 18 bases between the two germline ends. This CDR3 is built from 14 residues. Germline V lookup: CDR1 MNHNS, CDR2 SASEGT. The CDR3 DNA reads as TGTGCCAGCTCCGGACAGCCCACGGAGAATGAGCAGTTCTTC. It codes for CASSGQPTENEQFF.

V is TRBV7-3 and J is TRBJ2-1; 10 positions agree with TRBD1. There are 15 residues in the CDR3. V dropped 5 bases and J dropped 5; count of bases not matched to a gene: 6. CDR1 and CDR2 from the germline V gene are SGHTA and FQGTGA. In DNA, the CDR3 is TGTGCCAGCAGCCCCCGGACAGGGGGGGACAATGAGCAGTTCTTC. Translated: CASSPRTGGDNEQFF.

V is TRBV5-4 and J is TRBJ2-1; TRBD1 aligns across 7 bases. Germline values: CDR1 SGHNT, CDR2 YYREEE (reference sequence). V shed 0 bases, J shed 1 base, and the junction held 4 bases outside the gene matches. CDR3 size: 16 residues. Written as DNA, the CDR3 is TGTGCCAGCAGCTTGGGGTCAGGGGGATCCTACAATGAGCAGTTCTTC. It codes for CASSLGSGGSYNEQFF.

This clonotype is a singleton in its sample. This sequence joins TRBV28 and TRBJ2-3; no definite D call. Trimming took off 6 bases at V and 6 bases at J, with 10 bases between the two ends. CDR3 length: 12 amino acids. Per the germline V gene, CDR1 is MDHEN and CDR2 is SYDVKM. The DNA for the CDR3 is TGTGCCAGCAGCCGCCCTTGGGATACGCAGTATTTT. Protein sequence: CASSRPWDTQYF.

V usage is TRBV19 and J usage is TRBJ2-1; D might be TRBD1 (6 bases). Germline values: CDR1 LNHDA, CDR2 SQIVND (reference sequence). The CDR3 runs to 15 residues. Trimming shortened V by 5 bases and J by 0 bases, and 11 bases separated the two germline ends. In nucleotides, the CDR3 is TGTGCCAGTAGTTTCAGGGGTATCTCCTACAATGAGCAGTTCTTC. Translated: CASSFRGISYNEQFF.

The chain couples TRBV24-1 to TRBJ1-6; TRBD1 is a possible D gene (6 bases). Trimming took 9 bases from V and 8 from J, leaving 25 bases between them. This CDR3 region has 17 residues. CDR1 is KGHDR and CDR2 is SFDVKD in the germline V gene. The DNA for the CDR3 is TGTGCCACCCCAGAGGTACAGGGAAGTCATGGGGATTCACCCCTCCACTTT. This translates into CATPEVQGSHGDSPLHF.

V usage is TRBV6-6 and J usage is TRBJ1-5; 7 bases are shared with TRBD1. The CDR3 totals 17 residues. Trimming cost V 3 bases and J 1 base; bases outside gene matches: 9. CDR1 is MNHNY and CDR2 is SVGAGI in the germline V gene (reference sequence). In DNA, the CDR3 is TGTGCCAGCAGTTATATGACAGGGCTTTGGAGCAATCAGCCCCAGCATTTT. Amino acid sequence: CASSYMTGLWSNQPQHF.

The CDR3 DNA sequence: TGTGCCAGCAGTACCCCCGGGACAGGGATTAGGTCACCCCTCCACTTT. Residues: CASSTPGTGIRSPLHF. The chain carries TRBV28 and TRBJ1-6; TRBD1 matches at 9 bases. V shed 5 bases and J 10 bases; nucleotides not matched to a gene: 12. This CDR3 comprises 16 residues. The germline V gene encodes CDR1 MDHEN and CDR2 SYDVKM.

The CDR3 DNA sequence: TGTGCCACCGGGTGGGGGGAGGGCCCAGATACGCAGTATTTT. It specifies CATGWGEGPDTQYF. V gene TRBV15 combines with J gene TRBJ2-3; 7 bases line up with TRBD2. This CDR3 has 14 amino acids. J lost 4 bases, V lost 8 bases, and 9 bases had no gene match. Per germline, CDR1 LNHNV and CDR2 YYDKDF (reference sequence).

This clonotype was counted a few times. This chain connects TRBV6-2 or TRBV6-3 to TRBJ2-7, with 10 positions matching TRBD2. CDR1 is MNHEY and CDR2 is SVGEGT in the germline V gene. This CDR3 has 17 residues. Trimming cost V 5 bases and J 6 bases; bases outside gene matches: 16. The CDR3 is CASSHAAASGSSREQYF. As DNA, the CDR3 is TGTGCCAGCAGTCACGCGGCGGCTAGCGGGAGTAGTCGCGAGCAGTACTTC.

The chain couples TRBV6-1 to TRBJ2-3; 10 bases align to TRBD2. Germline V gene lookup returns CDR1 MNHNS and CDR2 SASEGT. V dropped 5 bases and J dropped 2; count of bases not matched to a gene: 4. The CDR3 extends over 15 amino acids. This CDR3 is CASSQTSGDTDTQYF. DNA of the CDR3: TGTGCCAGCAGTCAAACTAGCGGGGACACAGATACGCAGTATTTT.

This sequence joins TRBV20-1 and TRBJ2-4; the match to TRBD2 covers 7 bases. Per germline, CDR1 DFQATT and CDR2 SNEGSKA (reference sequence). The CDR3 loop spans 16 amino acids. V was clipped by 6 bases and J by 2 bases; unmatched bases: 13. CDR3 coding DNA: TGCAGTGCGCCGCCCCAAGATAGCGGGTCCAAAAACATTCAGTACTTC. Its protein product is CSAPPQDSGSKNIQYF.

This clonotype has a handful of counts. This sequence joins TRBV7-6 and TRBJ2-7; 11 nucleotides align to TRBD2. CDR1 is SGHVS, CDR2 FNYEAQ, per germline. The CDR3 loop spans 24 amino acids. With V trimmed by 1 base and J by 4 bases, 30 bases remained unmatched. The CDR3 DNA is TGTGCCAGCAGCTTAGGGGTCTCGGCGTTAGCGGGAGGGCTCCACTTGCCGGAGATATACGAGCAGTACTTC. Its translation: CASSLGVSALAGGLHLPEIYEQYF. The entire variable domain, with the rest obtained from reference TRBV7-6 and TRBJ2-7, is as follows: GAGVSQSPRYKVTKRGQDVALRCDPISGHVSLYWYRQALGQGPEFLTYFNYEAQQDKSGLPNDRFSAERPEGSISTLTIQRTEQRDSAMYRCASSLGVSALAGGLHLPEIYEQYFGPGTRLTVT.

The chain recombines TRBV12-3 or TRBV12-4 with TRBJ2-3, with TRBD1 as a possible D gene (6 bases). The CDR3 contains 14 residues. V was pared by 4 bases and J by 5 bases, with 13 bases between. The CDR3 bases are TGTGCCAGCAGTTCTGGACAGACCCTAGATACGCAGTATTTT. It is translated as CASSSGQTLDTQYF.

This sequence joins TRBV27 and TRBJ1-4; the D is unclear. Trimming pared 2 bases from V and 7 bases from J, leaving 11 bases between. Germline CDR1 MNHEY, CDR2 SMNVEV (reference sequence). The CDR3 has 14 amino acids. DNA of the CDR3: TGTGCCAGCAGTTTACTGCCAGAGGGTGAAAAACTGTTTTTT. The encoded protein is CASSLLPEGEKLFF.

This clonotype was picked up a small number of times. The chain is built from TRBV10-2 and TRBJ1-5, with 9 bases identical to TRBD1. CDR3 length: 13 amino acids. Germline trimming cut 10 bases from V and 5 bases from J; bases unmatched to any gene: 6. Germline CDR1 reads WSHSY; CDR2 reads SAAADI. CDR3 nucleotides: TGCGCCACCCGGGACAGGGTGCATCAGCCCCAGCATTTT. This codes for CATRDRVHQPQHF.

This clonotype appeared a few times. V gene TRBV19 combines with J gene TRBJ2-1; D is possibly TRBD2 (6 bases). The germline CDR1 and CDR2 sequences are LNHDA and SQIVND (reference sequence). V lost 5 bases to trimming and J lost 1 base, with 9 bases between them. The CDR3 has 14 amino acids. This chain's CDR3 is CASSASASYNEQFF. CDR3 DNA: TGTGCCAGTAGTGCTAGCGCTTCCTACAATGAGCAGTTCTTC.